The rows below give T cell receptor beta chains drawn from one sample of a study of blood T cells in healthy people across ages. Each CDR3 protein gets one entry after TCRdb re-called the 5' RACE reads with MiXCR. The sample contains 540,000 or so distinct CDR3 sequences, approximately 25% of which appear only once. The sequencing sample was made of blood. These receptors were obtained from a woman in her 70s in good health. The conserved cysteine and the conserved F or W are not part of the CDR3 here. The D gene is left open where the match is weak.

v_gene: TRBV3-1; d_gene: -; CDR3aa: ASSQDGTIQY
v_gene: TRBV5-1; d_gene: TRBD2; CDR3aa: ASGSMSAGGNKVSDTQY
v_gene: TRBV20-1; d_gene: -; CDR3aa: SARGHRDKNYEQY
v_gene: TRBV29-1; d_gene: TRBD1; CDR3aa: SAGTGDGDTQY
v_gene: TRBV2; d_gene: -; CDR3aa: ASSVEQVDEQY
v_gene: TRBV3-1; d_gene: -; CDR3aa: ASSQVLTLNTEAF
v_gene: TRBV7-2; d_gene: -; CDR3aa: ASSTGGPGTGELF
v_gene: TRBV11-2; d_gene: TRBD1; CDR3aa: ASSEGQASNQPQH
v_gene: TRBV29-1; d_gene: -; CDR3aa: SVVDLRHSNYEQY
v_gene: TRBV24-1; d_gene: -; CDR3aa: ATSDRGAGTDTQY
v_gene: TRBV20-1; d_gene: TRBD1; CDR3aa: SAYHPGQGQPQH
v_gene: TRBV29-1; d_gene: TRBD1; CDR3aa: SVGDRETDTQY
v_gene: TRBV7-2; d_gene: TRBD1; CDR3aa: ASSFDRESTEAF
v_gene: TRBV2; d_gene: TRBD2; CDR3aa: ASSQLAGGRPNTGELF
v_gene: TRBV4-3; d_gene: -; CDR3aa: ASSQEDTQYGYT
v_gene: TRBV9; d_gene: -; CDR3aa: ASGPRGSITGELF
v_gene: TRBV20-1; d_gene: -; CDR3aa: SARDKRGGIDTQY
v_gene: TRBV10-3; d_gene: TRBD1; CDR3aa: AIRGTVSSYEQY
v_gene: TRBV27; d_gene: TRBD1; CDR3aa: ASSRDRVAEQY
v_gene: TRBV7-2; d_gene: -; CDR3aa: ASSLGRGPRETQY
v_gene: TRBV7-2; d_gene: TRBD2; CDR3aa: ASSSGTTVGEY
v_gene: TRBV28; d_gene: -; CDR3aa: ASIPGPGNYGYT
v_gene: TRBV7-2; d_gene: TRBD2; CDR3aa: ASASGGAEQF
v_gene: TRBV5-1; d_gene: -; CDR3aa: ASKLERGPQETQY
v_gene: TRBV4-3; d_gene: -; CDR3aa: ASSQLGQSEAQY
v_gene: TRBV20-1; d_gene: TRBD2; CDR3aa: SARKAGGPSNEQF
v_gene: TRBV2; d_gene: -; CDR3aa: ASSALSSDTEAF
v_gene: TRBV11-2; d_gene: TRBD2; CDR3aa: ASATGGNTGELF
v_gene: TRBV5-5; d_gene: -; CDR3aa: ASSSMRGGEKLF
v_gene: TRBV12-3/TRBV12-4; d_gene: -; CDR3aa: ASRAGPATGNTIY
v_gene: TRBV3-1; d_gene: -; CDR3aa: ASSQDTSPGQPQH
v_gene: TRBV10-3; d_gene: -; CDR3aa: ATGEGAGYT
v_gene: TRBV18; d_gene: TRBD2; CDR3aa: ASSPMGLAGGSSYEQY
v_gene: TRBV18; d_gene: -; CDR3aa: ASPRDGDGGVTDTQY
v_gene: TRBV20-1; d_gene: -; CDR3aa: SANLRQYNEQF
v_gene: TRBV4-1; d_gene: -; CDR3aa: ASSQGLLTEAF
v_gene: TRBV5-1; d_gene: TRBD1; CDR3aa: ASSLSGQYTGELF
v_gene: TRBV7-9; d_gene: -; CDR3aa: ASSLGFRANTGELF
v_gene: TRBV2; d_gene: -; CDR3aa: ASSEAWKQF
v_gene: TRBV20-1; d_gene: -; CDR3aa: SAFPMDGDSSYNEQF
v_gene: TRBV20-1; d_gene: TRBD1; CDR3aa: SAITGAGSNQPQH
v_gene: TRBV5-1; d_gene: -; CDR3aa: ASSLTVAKNIQY
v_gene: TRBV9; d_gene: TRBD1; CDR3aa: ASSVGPGTEYSSGANVLT
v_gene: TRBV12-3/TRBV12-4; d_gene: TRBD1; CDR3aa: ASSFRDSMNEQY
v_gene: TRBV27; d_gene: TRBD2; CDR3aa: ASSFVAGGNNEQF
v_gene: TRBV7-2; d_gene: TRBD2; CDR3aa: ASSLEGLAGVRRNEQF
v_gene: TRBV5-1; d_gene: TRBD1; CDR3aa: ASSPRTGSSSGANVLT
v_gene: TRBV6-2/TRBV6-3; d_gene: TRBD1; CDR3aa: ASSRTGGTEAF
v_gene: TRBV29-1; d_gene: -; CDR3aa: SVNQPPPGTTDTQY
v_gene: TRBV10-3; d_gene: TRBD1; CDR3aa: AIRRQGLNEAF
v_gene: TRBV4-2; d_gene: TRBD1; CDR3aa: ASSLRGTANTNTEAF
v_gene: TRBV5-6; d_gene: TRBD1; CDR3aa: ASSFWDRVGEKLF
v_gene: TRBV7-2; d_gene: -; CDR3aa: ASSFRGANTGELF
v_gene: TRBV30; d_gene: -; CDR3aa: AWRKGTDTQY
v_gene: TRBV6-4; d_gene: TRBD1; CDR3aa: ASSDRGLQDTQY
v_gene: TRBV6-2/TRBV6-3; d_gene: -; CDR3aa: ASSYWGNSGANVLT
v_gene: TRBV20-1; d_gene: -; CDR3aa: SASGPDGEKLF
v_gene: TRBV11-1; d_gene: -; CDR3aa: ASTGELSSLGETQY
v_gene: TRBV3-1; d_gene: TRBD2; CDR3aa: ASSQDLAGANTDTQY
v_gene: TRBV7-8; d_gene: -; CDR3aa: ASSSPRGVGEKLF